This is a list of T cell receptor beta chains from one sample in a study of shared clonotypes between healthy human individuals. The method was immunoSEQ multiplex PCR; TCRdb's version includes in-frame clones alone and lacks a portion of them. Of 2.3 million or so clones listed, over 85% are singletons. The sequencing input was naive CD4+ T cells from PBMCs. All receptors derive from a man aged 18-30 years in good health. Some clones in this sample may be carry-over from other donors' samples. CDR3s include the opening cysteine and the closing phenylalanine or tryptophan. Each record gives: V gene, D gene, J gene, clone size, CDR3 protein, CDR3 DNA. D genes are given only for firm matches. The size entry is marked missing in some rows and otherwise reads once, few, many or a size class.

>TRBV7-3|TRBD1|TRBJ1-6|once
CASSLSGGWNSPLHF
TGTGCCAGCAGTTTATCAGGGGGCTGGAATTCACCCCTCCACTTT
>TRBV28|TRBD1|TRBJ1-2|NA
CASSTGGGYTF
TGTGCCAGCAGTACAGGGGGAGGCTACACCTTC
>TRBV9|NA|TRBJ1-4|NA
CASSVGRGELETGSNEKLFF
TGTGCCAGCAGCGTAGGCCGAGGGGAGCTCGAGACGGGGTCTAATGAAAAACTGTTTTTT
>TRBV5-4|NA|TRBJ2-3|NA
CASRRGQTDTQYF
TGTGCCAGCAGAAGAGGACAGACAGATACGCAGTATTTT
>TRBV27|TRBD1|TRBJ2-7|NA
CASSFAGTATYEQYF
TGTGCCAGCAGTTTTGCCGGGACAGCTACTTACGAGCAGTACTTC
>TRBV4-2|NA|TRBJ2-4|NA
CASSQDGAKNIQYF
TGTGCCAGCAGCCAAGATGGGGCCAAAAACATTCAGTACTTC
>TRBV5-4|NA|TRBJ2-1|NA
CASSLGGGEQFF
TGTGCCAGCAGCTTGGGGGGCGGTGAGCAGTTCTTC
>TRBV27|NA|TRBJ1-4|once
CASSLDGAEKLFF
TGTGCCAGCAGTTTGGACGGGGCTGAAAAACTGTTTTTT
>TRBV28|TRBD1|TRBJ1-5|NA
CASSGTGAQPQHF
TGTGCCAGCAGTGGGACAGGGGCTCAGCCCCAGCATTTT
>TRBV18|NA|TRBJ2-1|NA
CASSPGRNSYNEQFF
TGTGCCAGCTCACCTGGCCGAAACTCCTACAATGAGCAGTTCTTC
>TRBV7-3|NA|TRBJ2-6|once
CASSPKISGANVLTF
TGTGCCAGCAGCCCCAAGATTTCTGGGGCCAACGTCCTGACTTTC
>TRBV6-1|NA|TRBJ2-3|once
CASKQEESTDTQYF
TGTGCCAGCAAACAGGAAGAAAGCACAGATACGCAGTATTTT
>TRBV2|NA|TRBJ2-5|NA
CASNEQETQYF
TGTGCCAGCAATGAGCAAGAGACCCAGTACTTC
>TRBV18|NA|TRBJ1-1|NA
CASSLTGDMRTEAFF
TGTGCCAGCTCACTCACGGGGGATATGAGAACTGAAGCTTTCTTT
>TRBV2|NA|TRBJ2-7|NA
CAGRDTSYEQYF
TGTGCCGGGCGGGACACCTCCTACGAGCAGTACTTC
>TRBV25-1|NA|TRBJ2-7|NA
CASSEFLSSYEQYF
TGTGCCAGCAGTGAATTCCTAAGCTCCTACGAGCAGTACTTC
>TRBV5-8|NA|TRBJ2-1|NA
CASSTRAIMAYNEQFF
TGTGCCAGCAGCACCAGAGCGATCATGGCCTACAATGAGCAGTTCTTC
>TRBV6-1|NA|TRBJ2-7|NA
CASSFARGTYEQYF
TGTGCCAGCAGTTTTGCTAGGGGGACCTACGAGCAGTACTTC
>TRBV19|TRBD2|TRBJ2-2|NA
CASSILGGFAGELFF
TGTGCCAGTAGTATTCTGGGGGGGTTCGCCGGGGAGCTGTTTTTT
>TRBV7-2|NA|TRBJ1-1|NA
CASSWTPGQNTEAFF
TGTGCCAGCAGCTGGACCCCGGGACAGAACACTGAAGCTTTCTTT
>TRBV7-9|NA|TRBJ2-7|NA
CASSFGAMAGYEQYF
TGTGCCAGCAGCTTTGGGGCTATGGCGGGGTACGAGCAGTACTTC
>TRBV10-3|NA|TRBJ2-1|NA
CAISEGGRTSGQWQFF
TGTGCCATCAGTGAGGGGGGGAGAACATCCGGACAGTGGCAGTTCTTC
>TRBV29-1|NA|TRBJ2-2|NA
CSVAGGTGELFF
TGCAGCGTTGCTGGGGGGACCGGGGAGCTGTTTTTT
>TRBV11-3|TRBD2|TRBJ2-7|NA
CASSNRGGYEQYF
TGTGCCAGCAGCAACCGGGGGGGCTACGAGCAGTACTTC
>TRBV7-9|NA|TRBJ2-7|NA
CASSLGGAGPPYEQYF
TGTGCCAGCAGCTTAGGAGGTGCCGGGCCTCCCTACGAGCAGTACTTC
>TRBV11-2|NA|TRBJ2-1|NA
CASSLERAREFF
TGTGCCAGCAGCTTAGAGAGGGCTAGAGAGTTCTTC
>TRBV5-1|NA|TRBJ2-7|NA
CASSLGHSYEQYF
TGCGCCAGCAGCTTGGGACACTCCTACGAGCAGTACTTC
>TRBV4-1|TRBD2|TRBJ2-7|NA
CASSQDKSGRAGEQYF
TGCGCCAGCAGCCAAGATAAGAGCGGGAGGGCAGGTGAGCAGTACTTC
>TRBV4-3|NA|TRBJ2-6|NA
CASSQVASGANVLTF
TGCGCCAGCAGCCAAGTTGCGTCCGGGGCCAACGTCCTGACTTTC
>TRBV2|NA|TRBJ2-2|NA
CASNLIGFGELFF
TGTGCCAGCAACCTTATAGGATTCGGGGAGCTGTTTTTT
>TRBV25-1|NA|TRBJ2-3|NA
CASSDRVGTDTQYF
TGTGCCAGCAGTGACAGGGTGGGCACAGATACGCAGTATTTT
>TRBV11-2|NA|TRBJ2-7|NA
CASSFSAYEQYF
TGTGCCAGCAGCTTTTCCGCCTACGAGCAGTACTTC
>TRBV7-2|NA|TRBJ2-7|NA
CASSRAVGPSTYEQYF
TGTGCCAGCAGCCGAGCGGTTGGTCCCTCTACCTACGAGCAGTACTTC
>TRBV27|NA|TRBJ1-1|NA
CASSPPPQGRRATEAFF
TGTGCCAGCAGTCCACCCCCCCAGGGGAGGCGGGCGACTGAAGCTTTCTTT
>TRBV7-9|NA|TRBJ2-2|NA
CASSFVLHNGELFF
TGTGCCAGCAGCTTTGTCCTACACAACGGGGAGCTGTTTTTT
>TRBV10-3|NA|TRBJ1-2|NA
CAISDTQEIYGYTF
TGTGCCATCAGTGATACGCAAGAAATCTATGGCTACACCTTC
>TRBV5-1|NA|TRBJ2-1|once
CASSLLAADNEQFF
TGCGCCAGCAGCTTGTTGGCAGCAGACAATGAGCAGTTCTTC
>TRBV11-2|NA|TRBJ1-1|NA
CASSLDGGGTEAFF
TGTGCCAGCAGCTTAGATGGGGGGGGAACTGAAGCTTTCTTT
>TRBV7-9|TRBD1|TRBJ2-5|NA
CASSRKTGGQETQYF
TGTGCCAGCAGCCGAAAAACAGGGGGCCAAGAGACCCAGTACTTC
>TRBV11-3|NA|TRBJ2-7|NA
CASSLDSAEQYF
TGTGCCAGCAGCTTAGATTCGGCCGAGCAGTACTTC
>TRBV28|NA|TRBJ2-2|NA
CAAAANTGELFF
TGTGCCGCGGCCGCGAACACCGGGGAGCTGTTTTTT
>TRBV5-1|TRBD2|TRBJ2-7|NA
CASSLAEGLASDEQYF
TGCGCCAGCAGCTTGGCCGAGGGACTAGCGTCCGACGAGCAGTACTTC
>TRBV7-2|NA|TRBJ2-7|NA
CASSPRGSTSYEQYF
TGTGCCAGCAGCCCACGAGGCTCAACCTCTTACGAGCAGTACTTC
>TRBV5-1|TRBD2|TRBJ2-1|NA
CASSMGLAGNNEQFF
TGCGCCAGCAGCATGGGACTAGCGGGAAACAATGAGCAGTTCTTC
>TRBV5-4|NA|TRBJ1-2|NA
CASSTGGRGYTF
TGTGCCAGCTCTACGGGGGGAAGGGGCTACACCTTC
>TRBV6-5|NA|TRBJ1-1|NA
CASSGGRNTEAFF
TGTGCCAGCAGTGGGGGTCGGAACACTGAAGCTTTCTTT
>TRBV7-9|NA|TRBJ1-2|NA
CASSLRWSPGYTF
TGTGCCAGCAGCCTACGGTGGAGTCCTGGCTACACCTTC
>TRBV2|TRBD1|TRBJ1-1|once
CASMRQGAANTEAFF
TGTGCCAGCATGAGACAGGGAGCTGCGAACACTGAAGCTTTCTTT
>TRBV6-5|TRBD2|TRBJ2-7|once
CASRSLAGAGEQYF
TGTGCCAGCAGAAGCTTAGCGGGGGCTGGAGAGCAGTACTTC
>TRBV2|NA|TRBJ1-1|NA
CASTAVLGDTEAFF
TGTGCCAGCACCGCCGTGTTGGGGGACACTGAAGCTTTCTTT
>TRBV4-2|NA|TRBJ2-7|NA
CASSQERGRSSYEQYF
TGTGCCAGCAGCCAAGAGCGCGGTAGGAGCTCCTACGAGCAGTACTTC
>TRBV19|NA|TRBJ2-5|NA
CASSIEKETQYF
TGTGCCAGTAGTATAGAAAAAGAGACCCAGTACTTC
>TRBV7-6|NA|TRBJ2-2|NA
CASSGPTGELFF
TGTGCCAGCAGTGGTCCCACCGGGGAGCTGTTTTTT
>TRBV18|NA|TRBJ2-2|NA
CASSPLNGANTGELFF
TGTGCCAGCTCACCACTTAATGGGGCGAACACCGGGGAGCTGTTTTTT
>TRBV5-1|NA|TRBJ1-1|NA
CASSFTSNTEAFF
TGCGCCAGCAGTTTTACATCTAACACTGAAGCTTTCTTT
>TRBV29-1|TRBD1|TRBJ1-2|NA
CSAGRGQSYGYTF
TGCAGCGCCGGGAGGGGACAGAGCTATGGCTACACCTTC
>TRBV2|NA|TRBJ1-1|few
CASGGRLNTEAFF
TGTGCCAGCGGGGGGCGGCTGAACACTGAAGCTTTCTTT
>TRBV29-1|NA|TRBJ2-1|NA
CSGRGARYNEQFF
TGCAGCGGTCGGGGGGCCCGCTACAATGAGCAGTTCTTC
>TRBV7-2|NA|TRBJ1-3|NA
CASSLTGSGNTIYF
TGTGCCAGCAGCTTAACTGGGTCTGGAAACACCATATATTTT